The source of this T cell receptor beta chain is a study of blood T cell repertoires in COVID-19. Background on the study: Samples of COVID-19 (acute and convalescent) were obtained from the United States, Italy and Spain. T cells, B-cell-depleted T cells, or PBMCs provided the cDNA or gDNA that served as material.

Germline loops: CDR1 LGHNA, CDR2 YNFKEQ. The V and J ends lost 3 bases and 13 bases respectively, with 16 bases between them. CDR3 length: 14 amino acids. How the authors handled the data: Estimation of nucleated cell counts relied on the amplification of reference gene primers. Sequencing was performed with immunoSEQ multiplex PCR; in TCRdb, only in-frame clones are kept and a portion is missing. The V and J calls and clone size come from that table; D and trimming were worked out from the DNA. Of around 270,000 clones listed, approximately 86% are singletons. The rearrangement uses TRBV4-2 and TRBJ1-6; D might be TRBD1 (5 bases). The source of this sequence is a man aged 25-40 years with active or convalescent COVID-19. Sequencing input: peripheral blood. In nucleotides, the CDR3 is TGTGCCAGCAGCCATTTCGACAGAACCAATCCCCTCCACTTT. Its protein product is CASSHFDRTNPLHF.